Listed here are 6 T cell receptor beta chains from one sample, sequenced in a study of blood T cell repertoires in COVID-19. Here immunoSEQ multiplex PCR was the method, and the copy in TCRdb shows in-frame clones only, minus some. The table records approximately 260,000 clones, about nine tenths of them present only once. The sample was peripheral blood. These receptors all come from a man aged 55 to 70 who had recovered from COVID-19.

The rearrangement links TRBV10-1 to TRBJ2-5, with TRBD1 as a possible D gene (7 bases). Trimming stripped 0 bases from V and 5 bases from J, with 13 bases between. Germline V lookup: CDR1 WNHNN, CDR2 SYGVQD (reference sequence). This CDR3 is built from 15 residues. In DNA form, the CDR3 reads TGCGCCAGCAGTGAGTCGGAGGGGGCGAGGGAGACCCAGTACTTC. This sequence encodes CASSESEGARETQYF.

As to this clone: The junction departs from germline at one end; a sequencing error may be responsible. This chain uses TRBV3-1 (or the pseudogene TRBV3-2) with TRBJ2-3; 9 bases map to TRBD2. Germline V gene lookup returns CDR1 LGHDT and CDR2 YNNKEL (reference sequence). The CDR3 contains 13 residues. The DNA for the CDR3 is TGTGCCAGCAGCCAAGAGTTTAGCGGGGGACCCCGGTTT. The encoded protein is CASSQEFSGGPRF.

The V gene is TRBV7-2, the J gene TRBJ2-2; 8 nucleotides align to TRBD1. The junction had 8 bases not matched to a gene; V was cut back by 5 bases and J by 3 bases. The CDR3 contains 16 residues. Germline V lookup: CDR1 SGHTA, CDR2 FQGNSA. CDR3 DNA: TGTGCCAGCAGCAATCCCGGGACAGGATACACCGGGGAGCTGTTTTTT. Translated: CASSNPGTGYTGELFF.

The sample holds one count of this clone. The chain employs TRBV11-1 and TRBJ2-5, with D possibly being TRBD2 (6 bases). Trimming removed 2 bases from V and 2 bases from J, with 9 bases in between. The germline CDR1 and CDR2 sequences are SGHAT and FQDESV (reference sequence). This CDR3 region has 14 residues. The CDR3 here is CASSLTSSQETQYF. The CDR3 coding sequence is TGTGCCAGCAGCTTAACTAGCTCACAAGAGACCCAGTACTTC.

The chain links TRBV20-1 to TRBJ1-2; no firm D call. The germline V gene encodes CDR1 DFQATT and CDR2 SNEGSKA (reference sequence). Trimming took off 3 bases at V and 7 bases at J, with 12 bases between the two ends. The CDR3 contains 12 residues. The CDR3, as DNA: TGCAGTGCTAGTCAGGAACAAACTGGCTACACCTTC. Its translation is CSASQEQTGYTF.

The chain has TRBV6-5 and TRBJ1-1; D perhaps matches TRBD1 (5 bases). The ends were cut back, 6 bases at V and 5 bases at J, with 19 bases in the middle. The CDR3 extends over 15 amino acids. The germline V gene encodes CDR1 MNHEY and CDR2 SVGAGI. In DNA form, the CDR3 reads TGTGCCAGCAGCCGCTCGGGGGGGGTCCTTACTGAAGCTTTCTTT. This gives the protein CASSRSGGVLTEAFF.